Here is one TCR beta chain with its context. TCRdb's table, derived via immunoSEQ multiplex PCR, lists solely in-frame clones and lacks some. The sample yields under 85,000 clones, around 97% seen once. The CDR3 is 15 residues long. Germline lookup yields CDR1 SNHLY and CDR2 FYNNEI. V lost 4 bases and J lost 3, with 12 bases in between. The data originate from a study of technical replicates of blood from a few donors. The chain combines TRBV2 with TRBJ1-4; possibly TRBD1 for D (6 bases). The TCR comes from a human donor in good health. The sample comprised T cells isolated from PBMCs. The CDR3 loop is CASSGHRVANEKLFF. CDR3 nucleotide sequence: TGTGCCAGCAGTGGGCACAGGGTGGCTAATGAAAAACTGTTTTTT.